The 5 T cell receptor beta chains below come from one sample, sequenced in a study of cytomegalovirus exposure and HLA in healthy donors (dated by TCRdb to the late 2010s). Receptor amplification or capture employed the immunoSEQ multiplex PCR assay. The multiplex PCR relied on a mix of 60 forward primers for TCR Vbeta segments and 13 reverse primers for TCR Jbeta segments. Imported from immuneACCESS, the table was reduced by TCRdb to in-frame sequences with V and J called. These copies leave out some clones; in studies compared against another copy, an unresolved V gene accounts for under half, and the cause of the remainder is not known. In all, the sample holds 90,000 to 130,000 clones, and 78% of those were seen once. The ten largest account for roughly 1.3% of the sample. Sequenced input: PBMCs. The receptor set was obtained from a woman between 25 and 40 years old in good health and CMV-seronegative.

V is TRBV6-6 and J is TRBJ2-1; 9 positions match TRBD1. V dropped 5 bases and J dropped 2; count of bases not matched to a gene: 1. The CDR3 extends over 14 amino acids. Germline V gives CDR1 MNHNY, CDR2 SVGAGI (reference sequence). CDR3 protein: CASSRDRAYNEQFF. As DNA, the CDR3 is TGTGCCAGCAGTCGGGACAGGGCCTACAATGAGCAGTTCTTC.

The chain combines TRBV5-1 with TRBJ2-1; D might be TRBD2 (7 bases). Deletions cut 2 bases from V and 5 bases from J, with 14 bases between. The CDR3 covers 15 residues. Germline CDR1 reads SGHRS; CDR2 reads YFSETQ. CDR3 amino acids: CASSLRGGADNEQFF. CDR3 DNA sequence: TGCGCCAGCAGCTTACGTGGGGGGGCAGACAATGAGCAGTTCTTC.

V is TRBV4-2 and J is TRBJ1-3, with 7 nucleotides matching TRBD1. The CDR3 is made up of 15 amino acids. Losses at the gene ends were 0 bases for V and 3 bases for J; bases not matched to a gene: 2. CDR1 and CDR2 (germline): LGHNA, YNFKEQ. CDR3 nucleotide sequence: TGTGCCAGCAGCCAAGATACAGGGGATGGAAACACCATATATTTT. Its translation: CASSQDTGDGNTIYF.

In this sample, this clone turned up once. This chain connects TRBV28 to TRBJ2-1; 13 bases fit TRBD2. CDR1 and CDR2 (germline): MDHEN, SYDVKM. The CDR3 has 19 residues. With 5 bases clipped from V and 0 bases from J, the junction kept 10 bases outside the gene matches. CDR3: CASSNIGLAGASSYNEQFF. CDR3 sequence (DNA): TGTGCCAGCAGTAACATCGGACTAGCGGGAGCGAGCTCCTACAATGAGCAGTTCTTC.

The chain's CDR3 is CASSPRTSMDTQYF. Written as DNA, the CDR3 is TGTGCCAGCTCACCTAGGACTAGCATGGATACGCAGTATTTT. The chain uses TRBV18 and TRBJ2-3; 8 nucleotides agree with TRBD2. V lost 3 bases, J lost 6 bases, and 5 bases stayed unmatched. Germline V CDR1 and CDR2: KGHSH, LQKENI. CDR3 size: 14 residues.